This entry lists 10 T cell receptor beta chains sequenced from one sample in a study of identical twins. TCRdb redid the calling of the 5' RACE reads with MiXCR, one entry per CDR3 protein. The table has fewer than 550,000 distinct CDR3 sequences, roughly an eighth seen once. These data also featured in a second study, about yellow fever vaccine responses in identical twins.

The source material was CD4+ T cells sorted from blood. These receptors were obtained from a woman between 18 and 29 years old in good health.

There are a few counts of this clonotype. The CDR3 DNA reads as TGTGCCAGCAGCGCCAGGCCGGCGGGGAACTACGAGCAGTACTTC. This gives the protein CASSARPAGNYEQYF. V usage is TRBV7-2 and J usage is TRBJ2-7; D is perhaps TRBD2 (6 bases). This CDR3 region has 15 residues. The V gene lost 5 bases and the J gene lost 3 bases, with 17 bases spanning the gap. CDR1 and CDR2 from the germline V gene are SGHTA and FQGNSA.

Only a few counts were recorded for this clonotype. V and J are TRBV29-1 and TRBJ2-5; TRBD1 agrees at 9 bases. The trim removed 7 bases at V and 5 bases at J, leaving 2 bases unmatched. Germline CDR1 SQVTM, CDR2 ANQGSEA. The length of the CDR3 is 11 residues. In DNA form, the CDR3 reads TGCAGCGAAGGACAGGGGGAGACCCAGTACTTC. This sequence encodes CSEGQGETQYF.

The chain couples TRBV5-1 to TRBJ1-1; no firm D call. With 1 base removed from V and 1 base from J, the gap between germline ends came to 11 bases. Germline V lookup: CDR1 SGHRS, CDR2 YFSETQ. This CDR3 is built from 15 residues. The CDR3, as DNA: TGCGCCAGCAGCTTGACATCCTCCGGGAACACTGAAGCTTTCTTT. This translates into CASSLTSSGNTEAFF.

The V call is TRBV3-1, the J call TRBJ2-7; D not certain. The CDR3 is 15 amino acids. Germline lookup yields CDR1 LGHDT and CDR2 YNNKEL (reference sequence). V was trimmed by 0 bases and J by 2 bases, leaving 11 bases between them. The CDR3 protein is CASSQDALPAYEQYF. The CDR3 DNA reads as TGTGCCAGCAGCCAAGATGCTTTACCCGCCTACGAGCAGTACTTC.

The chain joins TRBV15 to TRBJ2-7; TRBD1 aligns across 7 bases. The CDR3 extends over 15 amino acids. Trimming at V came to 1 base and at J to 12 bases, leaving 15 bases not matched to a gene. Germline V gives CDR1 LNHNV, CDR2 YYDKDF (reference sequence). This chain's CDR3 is CATSRGGTDSLHAYF. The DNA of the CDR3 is TGTGCCACCAGCAGAGGAGGGACAGACTCCTTACATGCGTACTTC.

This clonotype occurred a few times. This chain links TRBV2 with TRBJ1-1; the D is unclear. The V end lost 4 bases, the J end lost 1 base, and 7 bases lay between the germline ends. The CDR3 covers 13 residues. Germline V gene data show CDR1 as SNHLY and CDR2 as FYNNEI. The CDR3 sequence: CASSARGNTEAFF. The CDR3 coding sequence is TGTGCCAGCAGTGCCCGGGGGAACACTGAAGCTTTCTTT.

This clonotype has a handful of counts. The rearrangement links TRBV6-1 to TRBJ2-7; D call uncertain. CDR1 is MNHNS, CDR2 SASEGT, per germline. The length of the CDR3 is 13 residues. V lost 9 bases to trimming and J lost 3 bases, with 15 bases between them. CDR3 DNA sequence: TGTGCCAGTTGCCTGCTGTACGGCTACGAGCAGTACTTC. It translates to CASCLLYGYEQYF.

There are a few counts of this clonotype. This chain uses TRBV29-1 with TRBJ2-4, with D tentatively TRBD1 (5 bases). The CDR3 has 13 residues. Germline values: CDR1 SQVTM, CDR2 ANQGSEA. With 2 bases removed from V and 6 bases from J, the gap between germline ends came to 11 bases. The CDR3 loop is CSVETQRGNIQYF. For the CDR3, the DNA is TGCAGCGTTGAAACCCAAAGGGGAAACATTCAGTACTTC.

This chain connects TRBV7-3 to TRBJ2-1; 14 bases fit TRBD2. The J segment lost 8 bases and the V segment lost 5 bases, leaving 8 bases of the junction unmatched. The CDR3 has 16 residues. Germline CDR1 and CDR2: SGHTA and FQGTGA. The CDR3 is CASSTGLAGGIDEQFF. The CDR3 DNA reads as TGTGCCAGCAGCACCGGACTAGCGGGGGGTATCGATGAGCAGTTCTTC. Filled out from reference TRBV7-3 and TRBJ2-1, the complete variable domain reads GAGVSQTPSNKVTEKGKYVELRCDPISGHTALYWYRQSLGQGPEFLIYFQGTGAADDSGLPNDRFFAVRPEGSVSTLKIQRTERGDSAVYLCASSTGLAGGIDEQFFGPGTRLTVL.

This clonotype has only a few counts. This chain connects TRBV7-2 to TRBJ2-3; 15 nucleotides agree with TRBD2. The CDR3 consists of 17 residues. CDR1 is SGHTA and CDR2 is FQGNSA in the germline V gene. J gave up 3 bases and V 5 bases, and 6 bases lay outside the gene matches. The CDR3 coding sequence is TGTGCCAGCAGCCCAACTGGGACTAGCGGGAGGACAGATACGCAGTATTTT. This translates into CASSPTGTSGRTDTQYF.